The present T cell receptor beta chain was sequenced within a study of CD8 T cells in ankylosing spondylitis. Study-wide results and limits: Prior literature has documented some motif variants in synovial fluid and blood from reactive arthritis. According to the report, clones linked to the disease were significantly enriched in matched synovial fluid samples taken from ankylosing spondylitis patients. Made up of eight or nine highly homologous variants, a TCR beta motif appeared characteristic of ankylosing spondylitis blood.

Quantitative 5'-RACE with molecular barcodes generated TCR beta libraries. Each CDR3 protein is one row after TCRdb ran MiXCR on the 5' RACE reads. The table has 200,000 to 250,000 distinct CDR3 sequences, about 10% seen once. The V gene end was trimmed by 3 bases and the J gene end by 9 bases; junction bases not matched to a gene: 12. Germline loops: CDR1 SQVTM, CDR2 ANQGSEA. The CDR3 has 16 amino acids. Points on this clonotype: What it binds is not known.

This TCR derives from a male donor with ankylosing spondylitis or in good health (not recorded which). This chain uses TRBV29-1 with TRBJ2-1; 12 nucleotides agree with TRBD1. Source material: blood, either unsorted or a sorted T cell fraction (not recorded which). CDR3 sequence reads: CSVEREPGQGAGEQFF. CDR3 in DNA: TGCAGCGTTGAGAGGGAACCGGGACAGGGGGCCGGTGAGCAGTTCTTC.